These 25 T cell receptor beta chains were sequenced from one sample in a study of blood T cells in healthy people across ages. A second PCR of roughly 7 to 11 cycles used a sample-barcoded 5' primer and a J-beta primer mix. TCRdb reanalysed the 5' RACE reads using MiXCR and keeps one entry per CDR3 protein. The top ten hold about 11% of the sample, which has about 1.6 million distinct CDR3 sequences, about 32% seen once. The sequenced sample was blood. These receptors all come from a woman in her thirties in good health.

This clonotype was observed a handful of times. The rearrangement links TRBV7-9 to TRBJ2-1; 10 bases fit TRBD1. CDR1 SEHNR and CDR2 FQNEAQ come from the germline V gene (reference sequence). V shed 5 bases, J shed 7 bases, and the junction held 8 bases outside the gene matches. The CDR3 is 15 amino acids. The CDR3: CASSPRQGAQNEQFF. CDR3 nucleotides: TGTGCCAGCAGCCCGAGACAGGGGGCCCAGAATGAGCAGTTCTTC.

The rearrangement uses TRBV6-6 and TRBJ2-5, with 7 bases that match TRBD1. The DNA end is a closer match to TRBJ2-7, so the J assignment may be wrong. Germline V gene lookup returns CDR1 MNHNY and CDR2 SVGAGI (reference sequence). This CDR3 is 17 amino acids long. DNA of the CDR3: TGTGCCAGCAGTTACTCGGGAGCAGACAGGGCTCTCGACGAGCAGTACTTC. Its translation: CASSYSGADRALDEQYF.

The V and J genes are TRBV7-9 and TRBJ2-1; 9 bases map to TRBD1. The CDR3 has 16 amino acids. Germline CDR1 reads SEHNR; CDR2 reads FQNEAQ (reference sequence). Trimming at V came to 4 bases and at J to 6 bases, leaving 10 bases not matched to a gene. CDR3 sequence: CASSSPWTGESNEQFF. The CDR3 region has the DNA TGTGCCAGCAGCTCCCCCTGGACAGGGGAGTCCAATGAGCAGTTCTTC.

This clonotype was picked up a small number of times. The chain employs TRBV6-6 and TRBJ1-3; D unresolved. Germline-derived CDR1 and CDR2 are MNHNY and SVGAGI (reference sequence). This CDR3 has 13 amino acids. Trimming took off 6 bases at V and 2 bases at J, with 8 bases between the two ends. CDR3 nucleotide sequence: TGTGCCAGCAGCTTCCCGGCTGGAAACACCATATATTTT. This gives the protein CASSFPAGNTIYF.

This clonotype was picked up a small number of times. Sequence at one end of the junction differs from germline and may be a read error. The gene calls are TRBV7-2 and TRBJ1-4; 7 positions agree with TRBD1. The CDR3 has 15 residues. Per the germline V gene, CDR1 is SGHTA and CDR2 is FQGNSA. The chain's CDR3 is CASSLGQTTNEKLFF. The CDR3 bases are TGCGCCAGCAGCTTGGGACAGACAACTAATGAAAAACTGTTTTTT. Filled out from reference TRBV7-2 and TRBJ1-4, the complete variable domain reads GAGVSQSPSNKVTEKGKDVELRCDPISGHTALYWYRQSLGQGLEFLIYFQGNSAPDKSGLPSDRFSAERTGGSVSTLTIQRTQQEDSAVYLCASSLGQTTNEKLFFGSGTQLSVL.

The CDR3 nucleotides are TGCGCCAGCAGCTGGGTGACAGGGAACACCGGGGAGCTGTTTTTT. Translated, it gives CASSWVTGNTGELFF. J is TRBJ2-2 and V is TRBV5-1, with D perhaps TRBD1 (6 bases). The CDR3 contains 15 residues. Trimming pared 3 bases from V and 1 base from J, leaving 10 bases between. CDR1 is SGHRS, CDR2 YFSETQ, per germline. The complete variable domain, with remaining parts taken from reference TRBV5-1 and TRBJ2-2, reads KAGVTQTPRYLIKTRGQQVTLSCSPISGHRSVSWYQQTPGQGLQFLFEYFSETQRNKGNFPGRFSGRQFSNSRSEMNVSTLELGDSALYLCASSWVTGNTGELFFGEGSRLTVL.

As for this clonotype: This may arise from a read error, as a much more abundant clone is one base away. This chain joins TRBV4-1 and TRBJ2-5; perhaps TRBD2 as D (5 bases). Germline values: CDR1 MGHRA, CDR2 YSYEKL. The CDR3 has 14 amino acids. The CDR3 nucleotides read TGCGCCAGCAGCCAAATTCAAGCGGTAGAGGCCCAGTACTTC. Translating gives CASSQIQAVEAQYF.

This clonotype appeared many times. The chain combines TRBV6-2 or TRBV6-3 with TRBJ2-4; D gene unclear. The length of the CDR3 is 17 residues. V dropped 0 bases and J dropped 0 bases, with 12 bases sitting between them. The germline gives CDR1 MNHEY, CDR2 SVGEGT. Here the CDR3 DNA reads TGTGCCAGCAGTTACTCGACTCTTAATCTAGCCAAAAACATTCAGTACTTC. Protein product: CASSYSTLNLAKNIQYF.

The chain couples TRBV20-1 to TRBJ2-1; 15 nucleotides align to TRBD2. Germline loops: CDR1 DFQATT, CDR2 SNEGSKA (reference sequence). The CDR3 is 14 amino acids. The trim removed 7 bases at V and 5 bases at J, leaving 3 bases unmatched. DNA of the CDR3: TGCAGTGGGACTAGCGGGGGGGCGGACAATGAGCAGTTCTTC. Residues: CSGTSGGADNEQFF.

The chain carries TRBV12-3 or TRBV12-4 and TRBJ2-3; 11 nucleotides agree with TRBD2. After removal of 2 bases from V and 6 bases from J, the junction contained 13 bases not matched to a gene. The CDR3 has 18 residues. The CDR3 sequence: CASSLRVSGRGDRDTQYF. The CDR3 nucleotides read TGTGCCAGCAGTTTACGAGTTAGCGGGAGGGGAGATAGGGATACGCAGTATTTT.

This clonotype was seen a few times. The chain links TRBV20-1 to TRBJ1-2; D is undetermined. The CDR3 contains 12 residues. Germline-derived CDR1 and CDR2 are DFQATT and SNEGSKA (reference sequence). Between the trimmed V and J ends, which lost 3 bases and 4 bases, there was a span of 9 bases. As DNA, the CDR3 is TGCAGTGCTAGTTTCCGGAGCTATGGCTACACCTTC. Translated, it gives CSASFRSYGYTF.

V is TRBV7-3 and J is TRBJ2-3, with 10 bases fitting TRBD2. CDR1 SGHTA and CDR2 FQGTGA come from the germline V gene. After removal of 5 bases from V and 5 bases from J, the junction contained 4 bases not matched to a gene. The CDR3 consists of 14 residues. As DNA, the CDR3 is TGTGCCAGCAGCCTAGCGGGAGCGGTAGATACGCAGTATTTT. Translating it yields CASSLAGAVDTQYF.

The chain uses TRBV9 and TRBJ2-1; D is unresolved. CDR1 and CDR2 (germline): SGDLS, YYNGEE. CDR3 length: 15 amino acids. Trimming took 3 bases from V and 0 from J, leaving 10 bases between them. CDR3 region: CASSGNSRSYNEQFF. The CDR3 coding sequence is TGTGCCAGCAGCGGTAACAGCCGCTCCTACAATGAGCAGTTCTTC.

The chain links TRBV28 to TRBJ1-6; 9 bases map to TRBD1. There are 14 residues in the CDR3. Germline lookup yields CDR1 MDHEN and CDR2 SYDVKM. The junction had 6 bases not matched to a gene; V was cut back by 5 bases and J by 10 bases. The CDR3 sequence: CASSPTGGLSPLHF. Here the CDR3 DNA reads TGTGCCAGCAGTCCCACAGGGGGCTTGTCACCCCTCCACTTT.

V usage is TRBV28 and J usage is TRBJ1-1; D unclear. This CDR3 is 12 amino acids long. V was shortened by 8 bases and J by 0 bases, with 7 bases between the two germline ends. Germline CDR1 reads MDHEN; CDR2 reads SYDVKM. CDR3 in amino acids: CASGLLNTEAFF. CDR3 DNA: TGTGCCAGCGGCCTATTGAACACTGAAGCTTTCTTT.

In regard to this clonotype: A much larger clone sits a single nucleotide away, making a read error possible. The CDR3 sequence: CSALKGETQYF. CDR3 in DNA: TGCAGTGCACTGAAGGGGGAGACCCAGTACTTC. The genes are TRBV20-1 and TRBJ2-5; TRBD1 is a possible D gene (5 bases). V was trimmed by 6 bases and J by 5 bases, leaving 10 bases between them. The CDR3 runs to 11 residues. Germline values: CDR1 DFQATT, CDR2 SNEGSKA (reference sequence).

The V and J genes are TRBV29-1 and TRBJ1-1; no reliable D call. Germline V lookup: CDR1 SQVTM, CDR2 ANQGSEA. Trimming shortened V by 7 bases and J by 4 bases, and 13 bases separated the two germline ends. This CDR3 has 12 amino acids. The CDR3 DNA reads TGCAGCGCCTCTGGGCGGCTCACTGAAGCTTTCTTT. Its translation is CSASGRLTEAFF.

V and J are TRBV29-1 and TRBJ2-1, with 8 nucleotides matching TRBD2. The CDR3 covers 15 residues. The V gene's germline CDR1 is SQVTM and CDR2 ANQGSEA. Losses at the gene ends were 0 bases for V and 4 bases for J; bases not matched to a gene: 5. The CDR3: CSVEDRGGEYNEQFF. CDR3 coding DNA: TGCAGCGTTGAAGATCGGGGGGGAGAATACAATGAGCAGTTCTTC.

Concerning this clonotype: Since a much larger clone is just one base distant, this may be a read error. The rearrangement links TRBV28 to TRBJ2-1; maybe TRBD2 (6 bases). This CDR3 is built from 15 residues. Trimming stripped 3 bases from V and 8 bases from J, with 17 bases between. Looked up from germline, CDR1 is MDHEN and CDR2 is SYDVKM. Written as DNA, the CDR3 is TGTGCCAGCAGTTTGACGGGAGTTTCGTACGATGAGCAGTTCTTC. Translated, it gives CASSLTGVSYDEQFF.

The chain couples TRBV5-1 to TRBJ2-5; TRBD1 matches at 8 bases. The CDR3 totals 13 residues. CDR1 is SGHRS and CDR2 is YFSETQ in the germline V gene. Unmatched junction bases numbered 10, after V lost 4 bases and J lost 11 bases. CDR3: CASSIGQGKSQYF. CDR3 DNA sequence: TGCGCCAGCAGCATTGGACAGGGCAAGTCGCAGTACTTC.

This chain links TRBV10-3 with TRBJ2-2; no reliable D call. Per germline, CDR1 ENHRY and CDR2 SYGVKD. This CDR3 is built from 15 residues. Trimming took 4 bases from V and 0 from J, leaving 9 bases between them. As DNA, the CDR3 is TGTGCCATCAGTGCCCCGGCCACGAACACCGGGGAGCTGTTTTTT. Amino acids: CAISAPATNTGELFF.

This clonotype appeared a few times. CDR3 protein: CASSDSGGNTDTQYF. The DNA for the CDR3 is TGTGCCAGCAGCGATAGCGGGGGGAACACAGATACGCAGTATTTT. V gene TRBV9 combines with J gene TRBJ2-3, with 10 bases lining up with TRBD2. This CDR3 spans 15 amino acids. Trimming took 3 bases from V and 2 from J; bases not matched to a gene: 3. CDR1 and CDR2 (germline): SGDLS, YYNGEE.

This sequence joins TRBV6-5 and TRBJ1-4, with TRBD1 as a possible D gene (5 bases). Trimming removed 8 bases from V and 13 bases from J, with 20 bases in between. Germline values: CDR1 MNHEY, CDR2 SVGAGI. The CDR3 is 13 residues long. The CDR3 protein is CASGDSRDSRLFF. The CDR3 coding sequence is TGTGCCAGCGGGGATTCCAGGGATTCGCGACTGTTTTTT.

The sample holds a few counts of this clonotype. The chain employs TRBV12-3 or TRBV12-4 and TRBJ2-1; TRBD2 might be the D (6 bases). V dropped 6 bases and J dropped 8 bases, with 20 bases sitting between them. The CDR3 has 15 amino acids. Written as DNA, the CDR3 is TGTGCCAGCAGCCGGACGGGACCGGGACTCCATGAGCAGTTCTTC. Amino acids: CASSRTGPGLHEQFF.

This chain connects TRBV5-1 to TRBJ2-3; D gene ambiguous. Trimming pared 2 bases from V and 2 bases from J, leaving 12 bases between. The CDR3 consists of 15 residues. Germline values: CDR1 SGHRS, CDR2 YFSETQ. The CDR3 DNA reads TGCGCCAGCAGCTTAGGGATTTGGACCACAGATACGCAGTATTTT. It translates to CASSLGIWTTDTQYF.